The 18 T cell receptor beta chains below come from one sample, sequenced in a study of blood T cell repertoires in COVID-19. The table came from immunoSEQ multiplex PCR; TCRdb's copy has only in-frame clones and leaves some out. Of about 160,000 clones in the sample, 90% were seen once. Material for sequencing was peripheral blood. The receptors were gathered from a man in his 60s with active or convalescent COVID-19.

The table lists this clone with a few counts. The CDR3 here is CASSIWDRGATNEKLFF. DNA of the CDR3: TGTGCCAGTAGTATCTGGGACAGGGGCGCAACTAATGAAAAACTGTTTTTT. The chain recombines TRBV19 with TRBJ1-4; TRBD1 aligns across 10 bases. The CDR3 totals 17 residues. Germline CDR1 reads LNHDA; CDR2 reads SQIVND (reference sequence). Unmatched junction bases numbered 4, after V lost 3 bases and J lost 0 bases.

This clone showed up just once. The rearrangement joins TRBV6-4 to TRBJ2-1; D is unclear. The CDR3 has 16 amino acids. The germline V gene encodes CDR1 MRHNA and CDR2 SNTAGT. Trimming removed 4 bases from V and 0 bases from J, with 13 bases in between. The CDR3 is CASSVFGGSSYNEQFF. CDR3 sequence (DNA): TGTGCCAGCAGTGTATTTGGCGGTAGCTCCTACAATGAGCAGTTCTTC.

The chain combines TRBV28 with TRBJ1-2; 9 positions agree with TRBD1. The V gene's germline CDR1 is MDHEN and CDR2 SYDVKM. CDR3 length equals 14 residues. J was trimmed by 2 bases and V by 7 bases; bases with no gene match: 5. DNA for the CDR3: TGTGCCAGCACTATGGGACAGGGAAACTATGGCTACACCTTC. Translation gives CASTMGQGNYGYTF.

The chain uses TRBV5-4 and TRBJ1-1; D might be TRBD1 (6 bases). There are 14 residues in the CDR3. Trimming shortened V by 6 bases and J by 4 bases, and 16 bases separated the two germline ends. Germline CDR1 is SGHNT and CDR2 is YYREEE (reference sequence). CDR3 sequence: CASKLHTGFTEAFF. The CDR3 DNA follows: TGTGCCAGCAAGCTTCATACAGGGTTCACTGAAGCTTTCTTT. The full variable domain, with the rest looked up from reference TRBV5-4 and TRBJ1-1, is ETGVTQSPTHLIKTRGQQVTLRCSSQSGHNTVSWYQQALGQGPQFIFQYYREEENGRGNFPPRFSGLQFPNYSSELNVNALELDDSALYLCASKLHTGFTEAFFGQGTRLTVV.

For this clone: One junction end does not reproduce the germline sequence, and a read error may be involved. J is TRBJ2-4 and V is TRBV28, with D perhaps matching TRBD1 (5 bases). The CDR3 has 12 amino acids. Germline CDR1 MDHEN, CDR2 SYDVKM. In nucleotides, the CDR3 is TGTGCCAGCAGTTTATATGGACACACATGGGACTTC. It codes for CASSLYGHTWDF.

The chain has TRBV29-1 and TRBJ1-1; 8 bases match TRBD1. After removal of 5 bases from V and 3 bases from J, the junction contained 5 bases not matched to a gene. This CDR3 region has 13 residues. Germline loops: CDR1 SQVTM, CDR2 ANQGSEA. In DNA form, the CDR3 reads TGCAGCGTTAAAACGACAGGGGACACTGAAGCTTTCTTT. It specifies CSVKTTGDTEAFF.

The rearrangement uses TRBV6-5 and TRBJ1-4; tentative D call: TRBD1 (6 bases). From germline, CDR1 is MNHEY and CDR2 SVGAGI. With 6 bases removed from V and 5 bases from J, the gap between germline ends came to 13 bases. The CDR3 extends over 14 amino acids. DNA for the CDR3: TGTGCCAGCAGCCCACAAAGGGGGAATGAAAAACTGTTTTTT. Encoded protein: CASSPQRGNEKLFF.

This chain uses TRBV2 with TRBJ1-5, with 9 nucleotides matching TRBD1. The CDR3 is 15 residues long. CDR1 is SNHLY, CDR2 FYNNEI, per germline. Trimming took 8 bases from V and 3 from J; bases not matched to a gene: 8. The CDR3: CASGTGTGTNQPQHF. The CDR3 nucleotides are TGTGCCAGCGGAACCGGGACAGGGACCAATCAGCCCCAGCATTTT. The variable domain in full, completed from reference TRBV2 and TRBJ1-5, reads EPEVTQTPSHQVTQMGQEVILRCVPISNHLYFYWYRQILGQKVEFLVSFYNNEISEKSEIFDDQFSVERPDGSNFTLKIRSTKLEDSAMYFCASGTGTGTNQPQHFGDGTRLSIL.

This rearrangement joins TRBV2 to TRBJ2-3, with TRBD1 identical over 8 bases. Germline V CDR1 and CDR2: SNHLY, FYNNEI. There are 14 residues in the CDR3. Trimming removed 6 bases from V and 4 bases from J; junction bases left unmatched: 6. Here the CDR3 reads CASRFGQGADTQYF. The CDR3 region has the DNA TGTGCCAGCAGGTTCGGACAGGGTGCAGATACGCAGTATTTT.

The chain recombines TRBV5-5 with TRBJ1-1; D may be TRBD1 (6 bases). The CDR3 length is 15 residues. Germline V CDR1 and CDR2: SGHKS, YYEKEE (reference sequence). The V gene lost 3 bases and the J gene lost 7 bases, with 19 bases spanning the gap. CDR3 loop: CASSWGWGRVSEAFF. DNA for the CDR3: TGTGCCAGCAGCTGGGGTTGGGGGCGTGTAAGTGAAGCTTTCTTT.

The V gene is TRBV6-5, the J gene TRBJ1-2, with D possibly TRBD1 on 5 matching bases. Per the germline V gene, CDR1 is MNHEY and CDR2 is SVGAGI. This CDR3 is 13 amino acids long. V lost 10 bases and J lost 2, with 14 bases in between. DNA for the CDR3: TGTGCCATCTTGCTTCCAGGGAACTATGGCTACACCTTC. This encodes CAILLPGNYGYTF.

The gene calls are TRBV2 and TRBJ1-2; D is uncertain. V shed 2 bases and J shed 4 bases, with 11 bases lying between them. CDR1 is SNHLY, CDR2 FYNNEI, per germline. This CDR3 has 14 amino acids. The CDR3 sequence is CASSEMSGLYGYTF. The DNA of the CDR3 is TGTGCCAGCAGTGAAATGTCAGGCCTCTATGGCTACACCTTC.

This rearrangement joins TRBV29-1 to TRBJ1-2, with a weak D call TRBD1 (5 bases). The CDR3 is made up of 11 amino acids. Germline CDR1 SQVTM, CDR2 ANQGSEA. V was trimmed by 4 bases and J by 6 bases, leaving 9 bases between them. For the CDR3, the DNA is TGCAGCGTTGGGGGGGATGATGGCTACACCTTC. This gives the protein CSVGGDDGYTF. Full variable domain (missing parts from reference TRBV29-1 and TRBJ1-2): SAVISQKPSRDICQRGTSLTIQCQVDSQVTMMFWYRQQPGQSLTLIATANQGSEATYESGFVIDKFPISRPNLTFSTLTVSNMSPEDSSIYLCSVGGDDGYTFGSGTRLTVV.

This rearrangement joins TRBV27 to TRBJ2-7; 9 positions match TRBD1. CDR1 is MNHEY, CDR2 SMNVEV, per germline (reference sequence). The junction had 9 bases not matched to a gene; V was cut back by 5 bases and J by 4 bases. This CDR3 comprises 15 residues. The CDR3 here is CASSPSRDRDYEQYF. In nucleotides, the CDR3 is TGTGCCAGCAGTCCGTCGCGGGACAGGGATTACGAGCAGTACTTC.

The chain links TRBV30 to TRBJ2-1; a weak D match, TRBD1 (5 bases). V lost 3 bases, J lost 6 bases, and 6 bases lay in between. This CDR3 region has 11 residues. Germline-derived CDR1 and CDR2 are GTSNPN and SVGIG (reference sequence). This CDR3 is CAWRGVNEQFF. CDR3 coding DNA: TGTGCCTGGAGAGGGGTCAATGAGCAGTTCTTC.

V and J are TRBV5-5 and TRBJ2-1, with no clear D. Trimming took 0 bases from V and 0 from J, leaving 7 bases between them. This CDR3 is 15 amino acids long. Germline CDR1 and CDR2: SGHKS and YYEKEE (reference sequence). CDR3 sequence reads: CASSLVYYSYNEQFF. The DNA for the CDR3 is TGTGCCAGCAGCTTGGTTTACTACTCCTACAATGAGCAGTTCTTC.

The V and J genes are TRBV6-5 and TRBJ1-1, with D perhaps TRBD1 (5 bases). Germline V gene sequence: CDR1 MNHEY, CDR2 SVGAGI. V was trimmed by 7 bases and J by 3 bases, leaving 15 bases between them. The CDR3 sequence is 14 residues long. CDR3 loop: CASKHGGRDTEAFF. CDR3 in DNA: TGTGCCAGCAAACACGGGGGTAGGGACACTGAAGCTTTCTTT.

The chain is built from TRBV3-1 (or the pseudogene TRBV3-2) and TRBJ1-3; D might be TRBD1 (5 bases). Looked up from germline, CDR1 is LGHDT and CDR2 is YNNKEL (reference sequence). Trimming took off 4 bases at V and 9 bases at J, with 16 bases between the two ends. The length of the CDR3 is 14 residues. CDR3 nucleotide sequence: TGTGCCAGCAGCCCGGGCGGAGGGGCGTCCACCATATATTTT. Translating gives CASSPGGGASTIYF.